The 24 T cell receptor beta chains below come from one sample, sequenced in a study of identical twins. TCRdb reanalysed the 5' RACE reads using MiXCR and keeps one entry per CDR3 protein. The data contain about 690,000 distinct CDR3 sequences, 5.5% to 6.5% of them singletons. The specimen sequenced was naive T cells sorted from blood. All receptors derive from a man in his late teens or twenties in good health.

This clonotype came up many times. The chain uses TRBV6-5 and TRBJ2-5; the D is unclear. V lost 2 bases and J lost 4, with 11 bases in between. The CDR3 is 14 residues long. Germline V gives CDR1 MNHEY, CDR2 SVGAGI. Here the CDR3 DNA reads TGTGCCAGCAGTTACGGCCAGCCTCCAGAGACCCAGTACTTC. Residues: CASSYGQPPETQYF.

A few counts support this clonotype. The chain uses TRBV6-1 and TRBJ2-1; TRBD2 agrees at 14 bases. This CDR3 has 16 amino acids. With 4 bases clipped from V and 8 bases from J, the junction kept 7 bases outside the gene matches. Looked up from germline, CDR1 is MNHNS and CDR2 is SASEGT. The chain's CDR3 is CASSGTGTSGSDEQFF. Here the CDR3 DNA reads TGTGCCAGCAGTGGAACCGGGACTAGCGGGAGTGATGAGCAGTTCTTC.

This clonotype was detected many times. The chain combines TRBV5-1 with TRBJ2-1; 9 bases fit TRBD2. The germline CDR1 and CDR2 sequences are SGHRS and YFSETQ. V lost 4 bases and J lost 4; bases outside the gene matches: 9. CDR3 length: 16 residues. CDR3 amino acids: CASSPLAGDGYNEQFF. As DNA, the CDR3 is TGCGCCAGCAGCCCATTAGCGGGAGACGGATACAATGAGCAGTTCTTC.

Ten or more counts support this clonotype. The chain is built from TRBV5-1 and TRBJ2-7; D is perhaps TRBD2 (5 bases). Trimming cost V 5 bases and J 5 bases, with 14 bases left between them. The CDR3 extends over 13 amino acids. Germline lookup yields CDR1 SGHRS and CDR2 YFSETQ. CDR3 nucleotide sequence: TGCGCCAGCAGTAACGGGAAGTCCCACGAGCAGTACTTC. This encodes CASSNGKSHEQYF.

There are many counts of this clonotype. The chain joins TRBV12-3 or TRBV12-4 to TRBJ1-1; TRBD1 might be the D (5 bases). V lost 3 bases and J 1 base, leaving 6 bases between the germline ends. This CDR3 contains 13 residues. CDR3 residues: CASSFQGNTEAFF. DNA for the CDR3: TGTGCCAGCAGTTTCCAGGGGAACACTGAAGCTTTCTTT.

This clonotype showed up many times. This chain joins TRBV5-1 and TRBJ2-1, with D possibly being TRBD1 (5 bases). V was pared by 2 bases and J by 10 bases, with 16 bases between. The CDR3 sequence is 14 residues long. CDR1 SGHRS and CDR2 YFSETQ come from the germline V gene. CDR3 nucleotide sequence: TGCGCCAGCAGCTTAATAGCAGGGAATGACGAGCAGTTCTTC. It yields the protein CASSLIAGNDEQFF.

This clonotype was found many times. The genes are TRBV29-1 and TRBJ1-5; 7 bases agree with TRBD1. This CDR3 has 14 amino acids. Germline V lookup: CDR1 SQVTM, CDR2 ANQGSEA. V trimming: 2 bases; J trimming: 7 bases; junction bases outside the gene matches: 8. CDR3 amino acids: CSVERDRAGQPQHF. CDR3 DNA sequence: TGCAGCGTTGAAAGAGACAGGGCGGGACAGCCCCAGCATTTT.

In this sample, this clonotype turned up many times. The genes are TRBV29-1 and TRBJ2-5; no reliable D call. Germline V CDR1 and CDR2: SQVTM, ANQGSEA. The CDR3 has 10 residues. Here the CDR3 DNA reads TGCATCCAAGTCCCAGAGACCCAGTACTTC. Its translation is CIQVPETQYF.

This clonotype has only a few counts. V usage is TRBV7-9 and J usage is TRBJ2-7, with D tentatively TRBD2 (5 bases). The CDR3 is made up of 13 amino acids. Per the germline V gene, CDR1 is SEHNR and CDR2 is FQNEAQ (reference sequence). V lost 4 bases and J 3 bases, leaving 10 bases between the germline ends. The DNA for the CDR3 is TGTGCCAGCAGCTCGGCGGGCGGCTACGAGCAGTACGTC. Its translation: CASSSAGGYEQYV.

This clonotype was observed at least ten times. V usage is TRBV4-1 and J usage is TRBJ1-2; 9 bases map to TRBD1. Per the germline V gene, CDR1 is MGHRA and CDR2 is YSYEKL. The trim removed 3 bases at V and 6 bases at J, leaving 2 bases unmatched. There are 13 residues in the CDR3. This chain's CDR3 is CASSQGTGNGYTF. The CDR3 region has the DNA TGCGCCAGCAGCCAGGGGACAGGGAATGGCTACACCTTC.

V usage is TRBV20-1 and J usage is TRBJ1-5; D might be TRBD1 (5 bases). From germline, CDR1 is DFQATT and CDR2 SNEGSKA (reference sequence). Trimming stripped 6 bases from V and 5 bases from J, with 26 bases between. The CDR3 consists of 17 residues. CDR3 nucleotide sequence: TGCAGTGCCCGGAAAACAGGTTTTTGGGCTGACGATCAGCCCCAGCATTTT. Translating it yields CSARKTGFWADDQPQHF.

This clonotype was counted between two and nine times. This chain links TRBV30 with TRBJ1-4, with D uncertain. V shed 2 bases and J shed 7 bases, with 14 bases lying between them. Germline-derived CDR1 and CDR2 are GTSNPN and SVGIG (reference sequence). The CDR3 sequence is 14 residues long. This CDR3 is CAWSPEVRGEKLFF. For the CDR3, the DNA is TGTGCCTGGAGTCCCGAGGTCCGGGGTGAAAAACTGTTTTTT.

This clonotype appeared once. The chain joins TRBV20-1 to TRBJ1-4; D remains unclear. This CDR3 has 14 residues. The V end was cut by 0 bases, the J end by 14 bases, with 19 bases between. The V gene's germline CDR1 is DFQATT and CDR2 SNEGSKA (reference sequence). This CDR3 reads CSARDLKEDQRLFF. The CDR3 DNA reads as TGCAGTGCTAGAGATCTCAAGGAGGATCAGAGGCTGTTTTTT.

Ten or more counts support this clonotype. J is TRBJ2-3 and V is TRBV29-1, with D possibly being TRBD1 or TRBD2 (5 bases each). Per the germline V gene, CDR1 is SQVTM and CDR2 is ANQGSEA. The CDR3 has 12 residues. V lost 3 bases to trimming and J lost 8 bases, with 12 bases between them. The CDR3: CSVDYAGATQYF. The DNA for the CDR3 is TGCAGCGTTGACTATGCCGGGGCTACGCAGTATTTT.

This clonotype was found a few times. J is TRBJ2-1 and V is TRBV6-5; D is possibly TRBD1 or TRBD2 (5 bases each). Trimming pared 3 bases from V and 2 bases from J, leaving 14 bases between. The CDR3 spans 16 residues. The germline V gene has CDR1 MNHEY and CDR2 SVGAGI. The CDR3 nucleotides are TGTGCCAGCAGTTATAAGGGACCCCCGACCTACAATGAGCAGTTCTTC. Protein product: CASSYKGPPTYNEQFF.

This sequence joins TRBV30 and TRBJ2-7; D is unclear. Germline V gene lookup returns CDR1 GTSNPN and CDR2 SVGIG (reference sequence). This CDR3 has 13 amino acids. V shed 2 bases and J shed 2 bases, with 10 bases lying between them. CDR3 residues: CAWSRTSPYEQYV. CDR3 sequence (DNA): TGTGCCTGGAGTCGGACCTCGCCCTACGAGCAGTACGTC.

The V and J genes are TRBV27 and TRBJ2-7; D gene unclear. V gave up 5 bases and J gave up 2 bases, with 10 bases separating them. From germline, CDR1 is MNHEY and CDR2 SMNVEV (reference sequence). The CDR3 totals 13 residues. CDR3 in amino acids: CASSPQPPYEQYF. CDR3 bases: TGTGCCAGCAGTCCGCAGCCCCCCTACGAGCAGTACTTC.

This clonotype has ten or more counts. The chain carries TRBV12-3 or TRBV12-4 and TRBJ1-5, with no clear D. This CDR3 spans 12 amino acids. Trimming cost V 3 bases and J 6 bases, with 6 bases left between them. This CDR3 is CASSLTSQPQHF. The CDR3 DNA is TGTGCCAGCAGTTTGACCTCTCAGCCCCAGCATTTT.

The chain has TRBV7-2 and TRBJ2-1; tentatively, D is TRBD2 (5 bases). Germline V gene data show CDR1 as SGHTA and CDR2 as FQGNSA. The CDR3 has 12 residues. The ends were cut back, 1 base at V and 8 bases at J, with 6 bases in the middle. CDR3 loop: CASSLGEYEQFF. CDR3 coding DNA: TGTGCCAGCAGCTTAGGGGAGTATGAGCAGTTCTTC.

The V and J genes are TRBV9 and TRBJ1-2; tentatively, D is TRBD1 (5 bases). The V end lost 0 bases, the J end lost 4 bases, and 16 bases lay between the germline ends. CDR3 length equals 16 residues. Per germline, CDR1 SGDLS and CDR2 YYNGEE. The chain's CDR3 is CASSVDGEGLGYGYTF. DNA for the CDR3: TGTGCCAGCAGCGTAGACGGAGAGGGGCTAGGCTATGGCTACACCTTC.

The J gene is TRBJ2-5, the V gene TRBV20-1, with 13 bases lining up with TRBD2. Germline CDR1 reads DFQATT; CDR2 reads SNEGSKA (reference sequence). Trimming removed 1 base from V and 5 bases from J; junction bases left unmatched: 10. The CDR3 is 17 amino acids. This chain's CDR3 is CSARAVGTSGMSETQYF. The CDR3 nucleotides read TGCAGTGCTAGAGCGGTTGGGACTAGCGGGATGAGTGAGACCCAGTACTTC.

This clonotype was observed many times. The chain's CDR3 is CASRSVAGVADTQYF. The DNA of the CDR3 is TGTGCCAGCAGATCCGTAGCGGGAGTCGCAGATACGCAGTATTTT. The V gene is TRBV6-1, the J gene TRBJ2-3, with 9 bases matching TRBD2. This CDR3 contains 15 residues. Trimming cost V 6 bases and J 4 bases; bases outside gene matches: 8. Germline CDR1 and CDR2: MNHNS and SASEGT.

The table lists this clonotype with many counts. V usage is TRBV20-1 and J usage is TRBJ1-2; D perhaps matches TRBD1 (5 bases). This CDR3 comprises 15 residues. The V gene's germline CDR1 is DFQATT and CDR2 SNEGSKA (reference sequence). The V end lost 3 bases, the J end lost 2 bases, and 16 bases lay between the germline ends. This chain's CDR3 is CSASRGREENYGYTF. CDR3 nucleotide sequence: TGCAGTGCTAGTAGGGGCAGGGAAGAGAACTATGGCTACACCTTC.

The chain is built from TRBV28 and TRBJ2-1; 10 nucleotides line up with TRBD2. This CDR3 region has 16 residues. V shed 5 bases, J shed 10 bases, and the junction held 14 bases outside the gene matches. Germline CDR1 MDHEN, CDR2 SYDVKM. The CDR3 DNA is TGTGCCAGCAGTAAAACCCCAAGCGGGAGGGACAGAGAGCAGTTCTTC. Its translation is CASSKTPSGRDREQFF.